This T cell receptor (beta chain) was captured in a study of blood T cell repertoires in COVID-19 (dated by TCRdb to the early 2020s). Context from the whole study: Samples from collaborators originated in the United States, Italy and Spain and spanned both the acute and convalescent phases of COVID-19. Where HLA class I and class II types were available, the types were taken from metadata supplied by the sample provider, not from assay-based typing. The material from the prospective study consisted of cDNA or gDNA derived from T cells, B-cell-depleted T cells, or PBMCs. The repertoires were released in a freely available public database meant as a resource for research on the immune response to SARS-CoV-2. Subjects who had been exposed to COVID-19, were actively infected with it, or had recovered from it provided the deeply sampled blood TCRbeta repertoires that made up the dataset. A de-identified subject ID, COVID-19 status, age in years and sex were almost always included in the sample metadata. The samples were drawn from two sources: the first 160 participants of the ongoing ImmuneRACE study, and 1,200 or so subjects contributed by 6 global collaborators.

TCRbeta CDR3 regions were amplified from genomic DNA using the immunoSEQ Assay, a bias-controlled multiplex PCR. The source study handled its data this way. The number of nucleated cells in each sample was estimated from the amplification of reference gene primers within the assay. To quantify the absolute abundance of each unique TCRbeta CDR3 rearrangement, sequence reads were collapsed and filtered. For each sample, productive Simpson clonality was calculated by taking the square root of Simpson's diversity index across productive rearrangements. In its TCRdb copy, this immuneACCESS table keeps in-frame sequences only and misses some clones. Where compared with another copy, unresolved V genes explain less than half of these, and the others have no known cause. The V and J calls and clone size are taken from that table; D and trimming were inferred from the DNA. The sample table holds under 300,000 clones, of which under 95% were seen once. The ten largest clonotypes hold approximately 1.9% of the sample.

Participants in the prospective study were aged about 18 to 95 years, lived in over 20 United States geographic areas, and enrolled through a virtual design. In the prospective study, cohorts were assigned on the basis of participant-reported clinical history obtained from a screening survey and a study questionnaire. Recovered participants in ImmuneRACE Cohort 3 were defined by two consecutive negative NP/OP PCR tests, clearance by a healthcare professional, or resolution of symptoms. In the prospective study, whole blood, serum and a nasopharyngeal or oropharyngeal swab were collected from each participant by mobile phlebotomists. Over a roughly 2-month period, participants in the prospective study had the option of providing additional blood draws and questionnaires. Before DNA extraction, prospective study blood samples were shipped either frozen or at room temperature. Details on this clone: No antigen is known for it. No qualities accompany the bases; no much larger clone lies one base away. Other DNA sequences in this specimen translate into the identical CDR3.

Trimming at the junction amounts to 1 base on V and 2 bases on J, and the germline ends lie 5 bases apart. Including cysteine and phenylalanine, the CDR3 has 13 amino acids. Kept here is only the CDR3 DNA, which spans 39 bases and is read in frame from base 1. CDR1 and CDR2 (SGHNT, YENEEA) derive from the germline V gene. General findings and caveats noted by the study authors: The quantity of clinical and demographic metadata differed by source and by participant and was supplied without curation.

Recombination connected TRBV11-3 to TRBJ1-1; a confident D gene designation cannot be given. The source of this sequence is a woman between 18 and 30 years old who had recovered from COVID-19. The sample comprised PBMCs or T cells enriched from blood (not recorded which). The DNA sequence is given as TGTGCCAGCAGCTTAGGAGGAAACACTGAAGCTTTCTTT. This translates into CASSLGGNTEAFF.